Each of the 10 T cell receptor beta chains below was sequenced from the same sample in a study of CD8+ T cells in alopecia areata. RNA, once extracted, was reverse transcribed into cDNA for use as the sequencing template. Repertoires were generated with immunoSEQ multiplex PCR, while TCRdb's copy carries only in-frame clones and drops some. The repertoire consists of approximately 110,000 clones, none detected only once. The specimen sequenced was lesional skin. These TCRs come from a C3H/HeJ mouse with alopecia areata. The strain's MHC: H2-k.

With respect to this clone: Mouse gene names apply. The sequence runs out 4 residues before the end of the CDR3; the remainder is reconstructed from the germline J gene. The chain joins TRBV13-3 to TRBJ2-3; perhaps TRBD2 as D (7 bases). Germline lookup yields CDR1 NNHDY and CDR2 SYVADS. The CDR3 is 15 amino acids. V lost 1 base and J lost 2, with 11 bases in between. The CDR3 sequence: CASSDLGGVAETLYF. Partial CDR3 DNA: TGTGCCAGCAGTGATTTGGGGGGCGTTGCAGAA.

The sample holds a few counts of this clone. Mouse germline and gene names are used. The read ends 4 residues shy of where the CDR3 ends; the end is completed using the germline J gene. The chain recombines TRBV13-3 with TRBJ2-2, with D perhaps matching TRBD1 (5 bases). V lost 3 bases to trimming and J lost 0 bases, with 9 bases between them. Germline values: CDR1 NNHDY, CDR2 SYVADS. The CDR3 runs to 15 residues. The sequenced CDR3 bases are TGTGCCAGCAGTGGAACAGGAACAAACACCGGG. Translated, it gives CASSGTGTNTG. The full CDR3 reads CASSGTGTNTGQLYF.

This clone occurred a few times. Gene and germline names: mouse. The read terminates 4 residues ahead of where the CDR3 ends, so the germline J gene completes it. This chain links TRBV1 with TRBJ2-1; TRBD2 might be the D (6 bases). This CDR3 has 15 amino acids. The germline V gene has CDR1 NSQYPW and CDR2 LRSPGD (reference sequence). V dropped 3 bases and J dropped 1 base, with 10 bases sitting between them. The CDR3 spells CTCSARLENYAEQFF. CDR3 DNA (partial): TGCACCTGCAGTGCGAGACTGGAGAACTATGCT.

This clone was picked up a small number of times. Mouse names are used for the genes. The read halts 4 residues ahead of the CDR3 end, with the missing end drawn from the germline J gene. The chain has TRBV13-3 and TRBJ2-7; 9 nucleotides match TRBD2. Germline CDR1 NNHDY, CDR2 SYVADS. V shed 2 bases, J shed 3 bases, and the junction held 6 bases outside the gene matches. The CDR3 spans 15 residues. CDR3 in amino acids: CASSENSGGGYEQYF. The CDR3 DNA, read in part, is TGTGCCAGCAGTGAAAATTCTGGGGGGGGCTAT.

This clone was counted a few times. These gene names are mouse names. The sequenced part of the CDR3 DNA is TGTGCCAGCAGTCCAAGACTGGCTAGTGCAGAA. This sequence encodes CASSPRLASAE. The full CDR3 reads CASSPRLASAETLYF. The gene calls are TRBV19 and TRBJ2-3; D is possibly TRBD2 (6 bases). The missing CDR3 end, 4 residues past where the read stops, is filled in from the germline J gene. This CDR3 has 15 amino acids. V was pared by 4 bases and J by 0 bases, with 12 bases between. CDR1 is FNHDT and CDR2 is SITEND in the germline V gene (reference sequence). Full variable domain (outside the CDR3, taken from reference TRBV19 and TRBJ2-3): GGIITQTPKFLIGQEGQKLTLKCQQNFNHDTMYWYRQDSGKGLRLIYYSITENDLQKGDLSEGYDASREKKSSFSLTVTSAQKNEMAVFLCASSPRLASAETLYFGSGTRLTVL.

There are many counts of this clone. Each gene name is a mouse one. Read coverage stops 4 residues before the CDR3 terminus; the germline J gene supplies the remainder. The chain employs TRBV19 and TRBJ2-5, with TRBD2 matching over 13 bases. The germline V gene encodes CDR1 FNHDT and CDR2 SITEND (reference sequence). Trimming took 2 bases from V and 3 from J; bases not matched to a gene: 9. CDR3 length: 18 residues. Partial CDR3 DNA: TGTGCCAGCAGTATCCGATCCGGGACTGGGGGGGAACAAGAC. This codes for CASSIRSGTGGEQD. The CDR3 in its entirety is CASSIRSGTGGEQDTQYF.

As for this clone: Gene names are the mouse ones. Read data end 4 residues before the CDR3 end; the end is taken from the germline J gene. V and J are TRBV13-3 and TRBJ2-7, with 9 bases lining up with TRBD1. Looked up from germline, CDR1 is NNHDY and CDR2 is SYVADS. The CDR3 is 12 amino acids. The CDR3 bases that were read are TGTGCCAGCCTTGGACAGGGGTAT. Protein sequence: CASLGQGY. The full CDR3 reads CASLGQGYEQYF.

With respect to this clone: Gene names are the mouse ones. The CDR3 sequence: CASSIPWTYEQYF. Partial CDR3 DNA: TGTGCCAGCAGTATACCCTGGACATAT. The gene calls are TRBV19 and TRBJ2-7; a weak D match, TRBD1 (5 bases). The CDR3 extends 4 residues past the end of the read, so its final part is completed from the germline J gene. The CDR3 is 13 amino acids. Germline loops: CDR1 FNHDT, CDR2 SITEND (reference sequence).

In its sample, this clone was seen a few times. Gene names and germline match the mouse. The CDR3 end lies 4 residues beyond the end of the read and is filled in from the germline J gene. J is TRBJ2-7 and V is TRBV13-3; 9 bases fit TRBD2. Germline V gene lookup returns CDR1 NNHDY and CDR2 SYVADS. The CDR3 has 15 amino acids. Losses at the gene ends were 3 bases for V and 0 bases for J; bases not matched to a gene: 4. The CDR3: CASSGPGLGSYEQYF. The covered CDR3 bases are TGTGCCAGCAGTGGCCCGGGACTGGGCTCCTAT.

In the case of this clone: Each gene name is a mouse one. The CDR3 goes on 4 residues after the read ends, and that part is filled in from the germline J gene. The chain joins TRBV1 to TRBJ1-4; D gene uncertain. Trimming removed 6 bases at V and 4 bases at J, with 9 bases between. The CDR3 sequence is 13 residues long. The V gene's germline CDR1 is NSQYPW and CDR2 LRSPGD (reference sequence). The covered CDR3 bases are TGCACCTGCAGCGCCAACAGCAACGAA. It yields the protein CTCSANSNE. The whole CDR3 sequence is CTCSANSNERLFF.